This T cell receptor beta chain was recovered during a study of Ad26.COV2.S vaccination and SARS-CoV-2 variants. Study context: The trial was COV1001 and the donor's arm was Ad26.COV2.S. The vaccine Ad26.COV2.S was put into the muscle once, or twice with 56 days between.

Indicated treatment: roughly 19 received Ad26.COV2.S at low or high dose, single or two shots; 5 received placebo; per-sample allocation not given. Specimens were obtained on day 63 following the first vaccine or placebo injection. This clone was counted once. Its specificity is not known. At one end, the junction sequence differs from germline, possibly due to a read error. The study, taken as a whole, reports: People who got the vaccine or the placebo had similar non-spike TCR breadth. Post-vaccination spike-specific CD8+ and CD4+ T cell responses reportedly had substantial breadth.

Method: immunoSEQ multiplex PCR; TCRdb's copy keeps in-frame clones and lacks some. This table holds around 300,000 clones, under 90% found once. CDR3 length equals 13 residues. The germline CDR1 and CDR2 sequences are LGHNT and FRNRAP. The chain uses TRBV12-5 and TRBJ1-2, with a tentative D call TRBD1 (6 bases). Source: peripheral blood, taken in a trial of Ad26.COV2.S vaccine versus placebo. The receptor was derived from a person aged 18 to 59 who received the Ad26.COV2.S COVID-19 vaccine or a placebo. CDR3 protein: CASGEVKGRDKIF. CDR3 bases: TGTGCTAGTGGGGAGGTTAAGGGCCGGGACAAAATTTTC.